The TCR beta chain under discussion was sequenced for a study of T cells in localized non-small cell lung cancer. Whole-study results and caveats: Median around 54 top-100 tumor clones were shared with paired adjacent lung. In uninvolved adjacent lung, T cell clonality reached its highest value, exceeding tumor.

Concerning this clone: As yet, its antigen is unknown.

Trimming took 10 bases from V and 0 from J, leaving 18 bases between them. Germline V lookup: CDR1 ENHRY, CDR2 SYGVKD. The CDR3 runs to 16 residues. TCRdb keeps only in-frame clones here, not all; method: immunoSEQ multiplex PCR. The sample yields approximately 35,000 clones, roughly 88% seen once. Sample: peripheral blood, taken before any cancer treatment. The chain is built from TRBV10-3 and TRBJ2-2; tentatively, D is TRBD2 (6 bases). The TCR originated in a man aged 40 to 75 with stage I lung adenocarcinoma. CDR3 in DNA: TGTGCCACCCGCAGCCGCGGGACGGCGAACACCGGGGAGCTGTTTTTT. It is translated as CATRSRGTANTGELFF.